This section outlines one T cell receptor (beta chain) sequence together with its context. Its antigen has not been determined. Nothing much larger sits one base from this clone, and base qualities are not available. Whole blood was collected in K2EDTA tubes by collaborating institutions according to the institutions' own protocols. For TCRbeta analysis, collaborator samples were shipped as frozen whole blood, as isolated PBMCs, or as DNA extracted from either sample type. TCRbeta CDR3 regions were amplified from genomic DNA by means of the immunoSEQ Assay, a bias-controlled multiplex PCR. The paper's data handling went like this. Nucleated cell counts per sample were estimated from amplification of reference gene primers within the assay. To quantify the absolute abundance of each unique TCRbeta CDR3 rearrangement, sequence reads were collapsed and filtered. For each sample, productive Simpson clonality was calculated as the square root of Simpson's diversity index over productive rearrangements. TCRdb holds this immuneACCESS table with in-frame rearrangements only. Some clones are missing; in checked studies, unresolved V genes explain under half, and the rest has no known cause. The DNA gave D and trimming, while V, J and clone size come from that table. For this sample there are over 250,000 clones; 85% to 90% appear just once. The ten largest clones capture roughly 14% of the sample.

CDR1 and CDR2, looked up from the germline V gene, are SGHDT and YYEEEE. The CDR3 goes from the cysteine to the phenylalanine over 15 residues. Only the CDR3 part of the read is kept: 45 bases, read in frame from the first base. V sheds 0 bases and J sheds 5 bases, leaving 15 bases between their ends. These data originate in a study of blood T cell repertoires in COVID-19 (dated by TCRdb to 2018 to 2020). Turning to the overall study: The collaborator samples originated in the United States, Italy and Spain and spanned the acute and convalescent phases of COVID-19. A de-identified subject ID, COVID-19 status, age in years and sex were almost always included in the sample metadata. The prospective study material was composed of cDNA or gDNA derived from T cells, B-cell-depleted T cells, or PBMCs. The samples were drawn from the first 160 participants of the ongoing ImmuneRACE study and from over 950 subjects provided by 6 global collaborators. The dataset comprised deeply sampled blood TCRbeta repertoires from subjects exposed to, actively infected with, or recovered from COVID-19. Where available, HLA class I and class II types were obtained from metadata supplied by the sample provider rather than from assay-based typing. A freely available public database, intended as a resource for researchers studying the immune response to SARS-CoV-2, is where the repertoires were released. Results and caveats for the whole study, not just this receptor: The quantity of clinical and demographic metadata differed by source and by participant and was supplied without curation.

This clonotype originated in a human donor in a cohort sampled during active COVID-19. Material: peripheral blood. The chain is encoded by TRBV5-6 joined to TRBJ2-7, with a weak D call of TRBD2 (6 bases match). CDR3 protein: CASSLVSGLEDEQYF. The DNA reads as follows: TGTGCCAGCAGCTTGGTTAGCGGCCTAGAGGACGAGCAGTACTTC.